This TCR beta chain was obtained from a study of immune evolution from preneoplasia to lung adenocarcinoma. General observations from the study: Top clone share appeared to fall from AAH through AIS, MIA, adenocarcinoma.

This clone was recorded once. Its antigen is not known. Germline V gene lookup returns CDR1 LNHNV and CDR2 YYDKDF (reference sequence). The CDR3 is 15 amino acids. V lost 4 bases and J lost 7; bases outside the gene matches: 6. Only in-frame clones appear in the TCRdb table, and some are missing; sequencing was by immunoSEQ multiplex PCR. Here the sample spans 15,000 or so clones, 65% to 90% being singletons. Each case's diagnosis was confirmed by two pathologists on H&E. Nucleic acids came from premalignant or tumor cells enriched by macro-dissection. Sequencing input: FFPE invasive lung adenocarcinoma tissue. This chain connects TRBV15 to TRBJ2-1; 11 bases are shared with TRBD1. The TCR sequence derives from an older person with invasive lung adenocarcinoma. This CDR3 is CATSNRDRGDNEQFF. In DNA form, the CDR3 reads TGTGCCACCAGCAACCGGGACAGGGGGGATAATGAGCAGTTCTTC. Variable domain in full (rest from reference TRBV15 and TRBJ2-1): DAMVIQNPRYQVTQFGKPVTLSCSQTLNHNVMYWYQQKSSQAPKLLFHYYDKDFNNEADTPDNFQSRRPNTSFCFLDIRSPGLGDTAMYLCATSNRDRGDNEQFFGPGTRLTVL.